Following are 10 T cell receptor beta chains from one sample sequenced in a study of T cell changes during pregnancy in multiple sclerosis. This table comes from immunoSEQ multiplex PCR, and its TCRdb copy is limited to in-frame clones, with some not included. Seen here are 60,000 to 80,000 clones, around 85% observed once, and the top ten hold about 3%. Material: peripheral blood, obtained before pregnancy. Receptors were obtained from a female donor with multiple sclerosis, enrolled in a pregnancy study.

As for this clone: An end of the junction does not agree with germline; a read error may underlie this. The rearrangement links TRBV20-1 to TRBJ2-1; TRBD2 matches 13 bases. The CDR3 covers 11 residues. Germline assignment: CDR1 DFQATT and CDR2 SNEGSKA (reference sequence). In DNA, the CDR3 is TGCAGTTTTACTAGCGGGGGGGCTTGGCTCTTC. It codes for CSFTSGGAWLF.

The genes are TRBV9 and TRBJ1-5; TRBD1 is a possible D gene (5 bases). The CDR3 extends over 15 amino acids. V was clipped by 4 bases and J by 0 bases, with 11 bases between them. CDR1 and CDR2 from the germline V gene are SGDLS and YYNGEE. CDR3: CASSRQSASNQPQHF. The CDR3 DNA follows: TGTGCCAGCAGCCGACAGTCAGCTAGCAATCAGCCCCAGCATTTT.

The chain uses TRBV5-1 and TRBJ1-1, with D perhaps TRBD1 (5 bases). Trimming pared 5 bases from V and 6 bases from J, leaving 20 bases between. The CDR3 extends over 15 amino acids. Looked up from germline, CDR1 is SGHRS and CDR2 is YFSETQ. The CDR3 reads CASSPMGGKGSEAFF. The CDR3 region has the DNA TGCGCCAGCAGTCCCATGGGGGGGAAGGGTTCTGAAGCTTTCTTT.

This chain joins TRBV30 and TRBJ2-3; 9 nucleotides agree with TRBD1. Germline V gene lookup returns CDR1 GTSNPN and CDR2 SVGIG (reference sequence). Trimming cost V 5 bases and J 0 bases; bases outside gene matches: 3. This CDR3 comprises 14 residues. In DNA, the CDR3 is TGTGCCTGGGGACAGGGGACTAGCACAGATACGCAGTATTTT. Translation: CAWGQGTSTDTQYF.

The V gene is TRBV5-1, the J gene TRBJ1-5; D remains ambiguous. CDR3 length: 17 residues. Germline loops: CDR1 SGHRS, CDR2 YFSETQ. Trimming removed 0 bases at V and 0 bases at J, with 13 bases between. The CDR3 nucleotides are TGCGCCAGCAGCTTGGGCGGTAGTGTGGATAGCAATCAGCCCCAGCATTTT. Amino acids: CASSLGGSVDSNQPQHF.

The CDR3 loop is CAWRLDSGGQSSYNEQFF. CDR3 coding DNA: TGTGCCTGGAGATTAGATAGCGGGGGGCAGAGCTCCTACAATGAGCAGTTCTTC. The chain joins TRBV30 to TRBJ2-1; 10 bases match TRBD2. The length of the CDR3 is 18 residues. Trimming took 3 bases from V and 0 from J; bases not matched to a gene: 11. The V gene's germline CDR1 is GTSNPN and CDR2 SVGIG (reference sequence).

The chain is built from TRBV18 and TRBJ2-5; D gene ambiguous. Looked up from germline, CDR1 is KGHSH and CDR2 is LQKENI. Deletions cut 4 bases from V and 3 bases from J, with 24 bases between. The CDR3 consists of 18 residues. Written as DNA, the CDR3 is TGTGCCAGCTCACTGTCCGAAATCACTGGCGGCCTGAAAGAGACCCAGTACTTC. It translates to CASSLSEITGGLKETQYF.

The chain joins TRBV5-4 to TRBJ1-4; 9 positions match TRBD1. CDR1 and CDR2 (germline): SGHNT, YYREEE (reference sequence). The ends lost 4 bases at V and 7 bases at J; junction bases unmatched: 5. The CDR3 runs to 14 residues. Here the CDR3 DNA reads TGTGCCAGCAGCCAACAGGGGGCGGTTGAAAAACTGTTTTTT. This sequence encodes CASSQQGAVEKLFF.

The J gene is TRBJ2-1, the V gene TRBV7-6, with 8 bases that match TRBD2. This CDR3 has 18 amino acids. Trimming took 0 bases from V and 0 from J; bases not matched to a gene: 7. Germline V gene lookup returns CDR1 SGHVS and CDR2 FNYEAQ. For the CDR3, the DNA is TGTGCCAGCAGCTTAGCCCTCGGCGGGGGGCCCTCCTACAATGAGCAGTTCTTC. It encodes CASSLALGGGPSYNEQFF.

V is TRBV4-2 and J is TRBJ2-7; D perhaps matches TRBD1 (6 bases). This CDR3 comprises 16 residues. The germline V gene has CDR1 LGHNA and CDR2 YNFKEQ. Trimming removed 3 bases from V and 4 bases from J, with 19 bases in between. The CDR3 DNA sequence: TGTGCCAGCAGCCACACAGGGCCGACTCTTTTTTACGAGCAGTACTTC. Its protein product is CASSHTGPTLFYEQYF.